The rows below give T cell receptor beta chains drawn from one sample of a study of cytomegalovirus exposure and HLA in healthy donors. The repertoire was sequenced with immunoSEQ multiplex PCR; TCRdb's copy has only in-frame clones and lacks some. The table has about 50,000 clones, around 80% seen once. Sequenced: PBMCs. The receptors were sampled from a man aged 25-45 years in good health and CMV-seropositive. The CDR3 runs from the conserved cysteine through the conserved F or W. Fields, in order: clone size, J gene, V gene, CDR3 length, D gene, CDR3 protein, CDR3 DNA. The D gene is left open where the match is weak. Expanded clones are given a class, and other clones once, few, many or no size at all.

-,TRBJ1-6,TRBV5-4,17,-,CASSLFLGSSYNSPLHF,TGTGCCAGCAGCTTGTTTCTGGGGAGCTCCTATAATTCACCCCTCCACTTT
-,TRBJ1-1,TRBV7-2,12,-,CASSLRGTEAFF,TGTGCCAGCAGCTTAAGGGGGACTGAAGCTTTCTTT
-,TRBJ2-7,TRBV6-5,14,-,CASMRLVNVVEQYF,TGTGCCAGCATGAGACTAGTAAACGTCGTCGAGCAGTACTTC
few,TRBJ1-5,TRBV30,13,-,CAWSGWAGQPQHF,TGTGCCTGGAGTGGGTGGGCCGGTCAGCCCCAGCATTTT
-,TRBJ2-7,TRBV19,14,-,CASSVSQGAYEQYF,TGTGCCAGTAGTGTCTCACAGGGAGCCTACGAGCAGTACTTC
-,TRBJ2-2,TRBV5-4,20,-,CASSFPPGEGPPTNTGELFF,TGTGCCAGCAGCTTCCCCCCCGGGGAAGGGCCACCGACGAACACCGGGGAGCTGTTTTTT
-,TRBJ1-2,TRBV5-6,15,TRBD1,CASSFGTGGFYGYTF,TGTGCCAGCAGCTTTGGTACAGGGGGCTTCTATGGCTACACCTTC
medium-sized,TRBJ1-1,TRBV7-9,11,TRBD1,CASSLGGEAFF,TGTGCCAGCAGTCTAGGGGGCGAAGCTTTCTTT
-,TRBJ2-7,TRBV18,16,-,CASSRDLSQGSYEQYF,TGTGCCAGCTCACGGGATCTATCACAGGGTTCGTACGAGCAGTACTTC
once,TRBJ2-2,TRBV19,15,TRBD1,CATRRTDRGAGELFF,TGTGCCACGCGACGAACCGACAGGGGAGCCGGGGAGCTGTTTTTT
-,TRBJ2-7,TRBV5-4,15,TRBD1,CASSYPGGASNEQYF,TGTGCCAGCAGTTACCCAGGGGGCGCGTCCAACGAGCAGTACTTC
-,TRBJ2-5,TRBV11-2,15,-,CASSLDGYREETQYF,TGTGCCAGCAGCTTAGATGGGTACAGGGAGGAGACCCAGTACTTC
-,TRBJ1-2,TRBV29-1,14,-,CSVENTDNNYGYTF,TGCAGCGTTGAAAACACCGACAATAACTATGGCTACACCTTC
few,TRBJ1-5,TRBV30,13,-,CAWSQDSNQPQHF,TGTGCCTGGAGTCAGGATAGCAATCAGCCCCAGCATTTT
-,TRBJ1-6,TRBV19,14,-,CASSTQGSNSPLHF,TGTGCCAGTAGTACACAGGGCAGCAATTCACCCCTCCACTTT
-,TRBJ1-1,TRBV21-1,18,-,CASSKEGQPYQMNTEAFF,TGTGCCAGCAGCAAAGAAGGACAGCCATATCAAATGAACACTGAAGCTTTCTTT
-,TRBJ2-3,TRBV28,16,TRBD2,CASSSPSSGGPDTQYF,TGTGCCAGCAGTTCCCCCTCGAGCGGGGGGCCCGATACGCAGTATTTT
-,TRBJ1-1,TRBV27,17,TRBD1,CASSSRTGVSRNTEAFF,TGTGCCAGCAGCAGTAGGACAGGGGTCTCAAGGAACACTGAAGCTTTCTTT
few,TRBJ2-1,TRBV5-5,15,-,CASSLTGPSYNEQFF,TGTGCCAGCAGCCTAACAGGGCCTTCCTACAATGAGCAGTTCTTC
-,TRBJ2-7,TRBV6-1,15,TRBD2,CASSEGSGGAYEQYF,TGTGCCAGCAGTGAAGGAAGCGGGGGCGCCTACGAGCAGTACTTC
medium-sized,TRBJ1-6,TRBV28,14,-,CATTGSSYNSPLHF,TGTGCCACCACAGGGAGCTCCTATAATTCACCCCTCCACTTT
-,TRBJ2-3,TRBV18,16,TRBD2,CASSPISGGFTDTQYF,TGTGCCAGCTCACCAATTAGCGGGGGGTTCACAGATACGCAGTATTTT
-,TRBJ1-5,TRBV6-1,14,-,CASSLENGWEPQHF,TGTGCCAGCAGTCTCGAAAACGGGTGGGAGCCCCAGCATTTT
-,TRBJ2-5,TRBV6-6,16,-,CASSYDERLYQETQYF,TGTGCCAGCAGCTACGACGAGCGTTTGTACCAAGAGACCCAGTACTTC
-,TRBJ1-5,TRBV6-6,15,TRBD1,CASSLNRGGNQPQHF,TGTGCCAGCAGTTTAAACAGGGGCGGCAATCAGCCCCAGCATTTT
-,TRBJ1-5,TRBV6-5,14,-,CASKGREGHQPQHF,TGTGCCAGCAAGGGACGGGAGGGCCATCAGCCCCAGCATTTT
-,TRBJ2-5,TRBV27,15,TRBD1,CASGQGAGYGETQYF,TGTGCCAGCGGACAGGGGGCTGGGTATGGCGAGACCCAGTACTTC
-,TRBJ1-5,TRBV19,15,-,CASSPQDNSNQPQHF,TGTGCCAGTAGTCCACAGGATAATAGCAATCAGCCCCAGCATTTT
once,TRBJ1-2,TRBV5-1,12,-,CASSLGGYGYTF,TGCGCCAGCAGCTTGGGAGGCTATGGCTACACCTTC
-,TRBJ2-1,TRBV15,14,-,CATSRVQEYNEQFF,TGTGCCACCAGCAGAGTTCAGGAATACAATGAGCAGTTCTTC
once,TRBJ1-6,TRBV19,14,-,CASSTLGRGSPLHF,TGTGCCAGTAGTACCTTGGGCCGGGGTTCACCCCTCCACTTT
-,TRBJ1-3,TRBV19,14,TRBD1,CASSRDRGENTIYF,TGTGCCAGTAGTAGGGACAGGGGAGAGAACACCATATATTTT
-,TRBJ1-2,TRBV5-6,15,-,CASSLVGRGMDGYTF,TGTGCCAGCAGCTTGGTGGGCAGGGGAATGGATGGCTACACCTTC
-,TRBJ1-3,TRBV4-1,15,-,CASSQETGAGNTIYF,TGCGCCAGCAGCCAAGAAACAGGCGCTGGAAACACCATATATTTT
-,TRBJ1-5,TRBV5-1,15,-,CASSLDRLGNQPQHF,TGCGCCAGCAGCTTGGACAGGTTGGGCAATCAGCCCCAGCATTTT
-,TRBJ2-7,TRBV11-1,15,TRBD1,CARQKPGQGTYEQYF,TGTGCCAGGCAAAAACCGGGACAGGGGACCTACGAGCAGTACTTC
few,TRBJ2-1,TRBV10-2,16,-,CASSESLTGDYNEQFF,TGCGCCAGCAGTGAGTCTTTAACGGGAGATTACAATGAGCAGTTCTTC